This is a list of T cell receptor beta chains from one sample in a study of post-analysis software for immune sequencing data. TCRdb fed the PCR reads into MiXCR, producing one record per CDR3 protein. The data show 650,000 to 850,000 distinct CDR3 sequences, with about 50% seen just once and 4.6% held by the top ten. The sample taken for sequencing was blood. The receptors were sampled from a girl between 5 and 17 years old with multiple sclerosis. Both conserved end residues are part of each CDR3. The D gene is left open where the match is weak. Only some rows state a clone size, as once, few, many or a class for expanded clones.

abundance,j_gene,d_gene,v_gene,CDR3aa,CDR3nt
NA,TRBJ2-3,TRBD2,TRBV7-6,CASASGLDTQYF,TGTGCCAGCGCTAGCGGGTTGGATACGCAGTATTTT
NA,TRBJ1-2,NA,TRBV6-6,CASSTRDRYGYTF,TGTGCCAGCAGTACCCGGGACCGCTATGGCTACACCTTC
once,TRBJ1-2,NA,TRBV2,CASLFRGPDYGYTF,TGTGCCAGCCTGTTCCGGGGGCCAGACTATGGCTACACCTTC
NA,TRBJ2-7,TRBD2,TRBV20-1,CSASTSSGDYEQYF,TGCAGTGCTTCCACCTCTAGCGGGGACTACGAGCAGTACTTC
NA,TRBJ2-3,TRBD2,TRBV20-1,CSASRTSGMGDTQYF,TGCAGTGCTAGCCGAACTAGCGGGATGGGGGATACGCAGTATTTT
NA,TRBJ2-7,TRBD2,TRBV12-3/TRBV12-4,CASSRLAGGHEQYF,TGTGCCAGCAGCCGACTAGCGGGGGGCCACGAGCAGTACTTC
NA,TRBJ2-1,NA,TRBV20-1,CRALNSNYNEQFF,TGCAGAGCCTTAAACTCTAACTACAATGAGCAGTTCTTC
NA,TRBJ2-5,NA,TRBV4-2,CASSRGGSQETQYF,TGTGCCAGCAGCCGAGGGGGAAGCCAAGAGACCCAGTACTTC
NA,TRBJ2-7,TRBD1,TRBV5-1,CASSFRQGGYEQYF,TGCGCCAGCAGCTTCCGACAGGGGGGCTACGAGCAGTACTTC
few,TRBJ2-1,TRBD2,TRBV6-1,CASRLLAGVYNEQFF,TGTGCCAGCAGATTACTAGCGGGGGTCTACAATGAGCAGTTCTTC
NA,TRBJ2-7,NA,TRBV29-1,CSVARSWAEQYF,TGCAGCGTGGCCCGTTCGTGGGCCGAGCAGTACTTC
few,TRBJ2-7,NA,TRBV7-8,CASSDEQGFYEQYF,TGTGCCAGCAGCGACGAGCAGGGCTTTTACGAGCAGTACTTC
few,TRBJ2-3,NA,TRBV29-1,CSVVTGLPTDTQYF,TGCAGCGTTGTGACAGGATTACCCACAGATACGCAGTATTTT
NA,TRBJ1-1,NA,TRBV2,CASTGRRGRDTEAFF,TGTGCCAGCACCGGCCGGAGGGGAAGAGACACTGAAGCTTTCTTT
few,TRBJ2-5,NA,TRBV2,CASSEVRAAETQYF,TGTGCCAGCAGTGAGGTTAGAGCCGCAGAGACCCAGTACTTC
NA,TRBJ2-5,NA,TRBV2,CASSGLRGTQTQYF,TGTGCCAGCAGTGGCTTACGGGGCACCCAGACCCAGTACTTC
NA,TRBJ1-1,NA,TRBV5-1,CASSLPRTANTEAFF,TGCGCCAGCAGCTTACCTCGGACGGCGAACACTGAAGCTTTCTTT
NA,TRBJ1-2,NA,TRBV6-6,CASSPGLSGPYGYTF,NA
NA,TRBJ2-1,NA,TRBV20-1,CSARSRRDNSYNEQFF,TGCAGTGCTAGATCACGCCGGGACAACTCCTACAATGAGCAGTTCTTC
once,TRBJ2-7,NA,TRBV15,CATSRDDTSYLVQYF,TGTGCCACCAGCAGAGATGATACTAGTTATCTCGTTCAGTACTTC
once,TRBJ2-3,TRBD1,TRBV12-3/TRBV12-4,CASSSRQGSGDTQYF,TGTGCCAGCAGTTCCCGACAGGGTTCTGGAGATACGCAGTATTTT
few,TRBJ1-6,NA,TRBV20-1,CSAKDPSPSSYNSPLHF,TGCAGTGCTAAGGACCCTAGTCCGAGCTCCTATAATTCACCCCTCCACTTT
NA,TRBJ2-3,TRBD2,TRBV5-5,CASDQAGVRDTQYF,TGTGCCAGCGACCAAGCGGGAGTGAGAGATACGCAGTATTTT
NA,TRBJ1-5,TRBD1,TRBV10-3,CAIREGQALNQPQHF,TGTGCCATCAGGGAGGGACAGGCCCTAAATCAGCCCCAGCATTTT
NA,TRBJ2-5,TRBD2,TRBV20-1,CSARVPSGGYQETQYF,TGCAGTGCTAGAGTACCGAGCGGGGGTTACCAAGAGACCCAGTACTTC
NA,TRBJ1-4,NA,TRBV6-5,CASRRMGAVGEKLFF,TGTGCCAGCAGGAGAATGGGGGCAGTTGGTGAAAAACTGTTTTTT
NA,TRBJ2-6,NA,TRBV18,CASSPRGTGASVLTF,TGTGCCAGCTCACCACGAGGGACCGGGGCCAGCGTCCTGACTTTC
NA,TRBJ2-7,TRBD2,TRBV20-1,CSARDASGGPVMPYEQYF,TGCAGTGCTAGAGATGCGTCGGGAGGGCCGGTTATGCCCTACGAGCAGTACTTC
few,TRBJ2-7,TRBD1,TRBV7-3,CASSLIQGFEQYF,TGTGCCAGCAGCTTAATACAGGGGTTCGAGCAGTACTTC
few,TRBJ2-6,TRBD2,TRBV6-6,CASGTSLPGANVLTF,TGTGCCAGCGGGACTAGCCTCCCTGGGGCCAACGTCCTGACTTTC
NA,TRBJ1-1,TRBD1,TRBV20-1,CSATNPGQSEAFF,TGCAGTGCTACAAATCCGGGACAGTCTGAAGCTTTCTTT
NA,TRBJ2-3,NA,TRBV6-5,CASSYSIRLDPVPDTQYF,TGTGCCAGCAGTTACTCGATTCGCCTAGACCCGGTCCCAGATACGCAGTATTTT
NA,TRBJ2-7,TRBD1,TRBV9,CASSSAGQARDEQYF,TGTGCCAGCAGCTCCGCAGGACAGGCACGCGACGAGCAGTACTTC
NA,TRBJ2-3,TRBD2,TRBV27,CASTSWATSGSADTQYF,TGTGCCAGCACCTCTTGGGCGACTAGCGGGAGCGCAGATACGCAGTATTTT
NA,TRBJ2-7,TRBD2,TRBV18,CASSSLAGDRSRLYEQYF,TGTGCCAGCTCCTCGCTAGCGGGAGATCGGAGTAGGCTATACGAGCAGTACTTC
few,TRBJ2-3,NA,TRBV5-6,CTSSRSTDTQYF,TGTACCAGCAGCAGAAGCACAGATACGCAGTATTTT
few,TRBJ2-7,NA,TRBV7-6,CASSIGGAYEQYF,TGTGCCAGCAGCATAGGGGGGGCCTACGAGCAGTACTTC
NA,TRBJ1-6,TRBD1,TRBV7-9,CASSLGTGGPNSPLHF,TGTGCCAGCAGCTTGGGGACAGGGGGTCCCAATTCACCCCTCCACTTT
NA,TRBJ2-1,NA,TRBV7-2,CASSLGAGGYEQFF,TGTGCCAGCAGCTTAGGAGCGGGCGGGTATGAGCAGTTCTTC
NA,TRBJ2-7,TRBD1,TRBV15,CATSRRGQGGEQYF,TGTGCCACCAGCAGAAGGGGACAGGGTGGCGAGCAGTACTTC
NA,TRBJ2-7,TRBD2,TRBV5-1,CASSFFPASGSPGNEQYF,TGCGCCAGCAGCTTTTTCCCAGCTAGCGGGAGCCCCGGGAACGAGCAGTACTTC
NA,TRBJ1-2,NA,TRBV15,CATSRDLAGNYGYTF,TGTGCCACCAGCAGAGATCTGGCAGGAAACTATGGCTACACCTTC
NA,TRBJ2-1,NA,TRBV5-1,CASSLDIVGRIEQFF,TGCGCCAGCAGCTTGGACATCGTTGGGCGAATTGAGCAGTTCTTC
NA,TRBJ2-3,NA,TRBV15,CATSILRRGTGDTQYF,TGTGCCACCAGCATACTCCGGCGTGGAACCGGAGATACGCAGTATTTT
NA,TRBJ1-5,NA,TRBV7-9,CASSLAQNQPQHF,TGTGCCAGCAGCTTAGCCCAAAATCAGCCCCAGCATTTT
few,TRBJ2-7,NA,TRBV20-1,CSARDLGGNYEQYF,TGCAGTGCTAGAGATCTAGGCGGGAACTACGAGCAGTACTTC
NA,TRBJ2-5,NA,TRBV6-1,CASSKSRSQHAETQYF,TGTGCCAGCAGTAAATCCAGGAGCCAACACGCCGAGACCCAGTACTTC
few,TRBJ2-4,TRBD1,TRBV15,CATSIRTGDIQYF,TGTGCCACCAGCATTCGGACAGGGGACATTCAGTACTTC
NA,TRBJ2-7,NA,TRBV21-1,CASVLGHEQYF,TGTGCCAGCGTCCTTGGACACGAGCAGTACTTC
few,TRBJ2-3,TRBD1,TRBV6-6,CASSHSGTGSVTDTQYF,TGTGCCAGCAGTCATTCCGGGACAGGGTCGGTCACAGATACGCAGTATTTT
NA,TRBJ2-3,NA,TRBV20-1,CSALTLPAADTQYF,TGCAGTGCTCTTACTCTCCCGGCGGCAGATACGCAGTATTTT
NA,TRBJ1-4,NA,TRBV3-1,CASSQKGGGGLFF,TGTGCCAGCAGCCAAAAAGGAGGGGGAGGACTGTTTTTT
NA,TRBJ1-2,NA,TRBV29-1,CSAEVGRNYGYTF,TGCAGCGCGGAGGTAGGACGGAACTATGGCTACACCTTC
NA,TRBJ2-1,NA,TRBV6-4,CASSDSGGASNEQFF,TGTGCCAGCAGTGACTCGGGGGGAGCCTCCAATGAGCAGTTCTTC
NA,TRBJ2-1,NA,TRBV6-5,CASSYAGPSYNEQFF,TGTGCCAGCAGTTACGCGGGCCCCAGCTACAATGAGCAGTTCTTC
NA,TRBJ2-3,TRBD2,TRBV5-1,CASRTSGGTTDTQYF,TGCGCCAGTCGGACTAGCGGGGGGACCACAGATACGCAGTATTTT